Detailed here is one T cell receptor beta chain. Its antigen remains unidentified. These data come from a study of cytomegalovirus exposure and HLA in healthy donors. V lost 0 bases and J lost 6; bases outside the gene matches: 4. The germline CDR1 and CDR2 sequences are KGHSH and LQKENI. The CDR3 covers 15 residues. The study ran its PCR with 60 Vbeta and 13 Jbeta primers. The table came from immunoSEQ multiplex PCR; TCRdb's copy has only in-frame clones and leaves some out. The sample carries 90,000 to 120,000 clones, around 60% recorded once. Findings of the study overall: CMV serostatus stood as the only immune exposure information on hand. In a later analysis, a genetic analysis reported fewer productive-TCR N-insertions in an Asian-associated ancestry cluster than the cohort average.

This chain links TRBV18 with TRBJ2-7; 11 positions agree with TRBD1. The clonotype was recovered from a young man in good health and CMV-seropositive. Sequencing input: PBMCs. CDR3 nucleotides: TGTGCCAGCTCACCACCGGGACAGGGGGGCGGCGAGCAGTACTTC. It yields the protein CASSPPGQGGGEQYF. Supplemented by reference TRBV18 and TRBJ2-7, the full variable domain reads NAGVMQNPRHLVRRRGQEARLRCSPMKGHSHVYWYRQLPEEGLKFMVYLQKENIIDESGMPKERFSAEFPKEGPSILRIQQVVRGDSAAYFCASSPPGQGGGEQYFGPGTRLTVT.